This passage covers 17 T cell receptor beta chains from one sample sequenced in a study of T cell responses to AZD1222 COVID-19 vaccine. TCRdb's copy holds only in-frame clones and misses some; the assay was immunoSEQ multiplex PCR. Among about 150,000 clones listed, 90% were seen once. Source: peripheral blood, taken 28 days after the second AZD1222 dose. The receptors here all came from an adult who received the AZD1222 COVID-19 vaccine.

The V gene is TRBV14, the J gene TRBJ1-2; D is undetermined. CDR3 length: 13 amino acids. Trimming pared 4 bases from V and 2 bases from J, leaving 8 bases between. Germline V lookup: CDR1 SGHDN, CDR2 FVKESK. The CDR3 DNA reads TGTGCCAGCAGCCTCAGAGGGAACTATGGCTACACCTTC. Protein: CASSLRGNYGYTF.

This rearrangement joins TRBV4-1 to TRBJ2-3; D gene unclear. Looked up from germline, CDR1 is MGHRA and CDR2 is YSYEKL. The CDR3 length is 16 residues. The V end was cut by 5 bases, the J end by 2 bases, with 17 bases between. This CDR3 is CASSYGMSLVTDTQYF. The CDR3, as DNA: TGCGCCAGCAGCTACGGCATGTCGCTGGTCACAGATACGCAGTATTTT.

The chain couples TRBV4-3 to TRBJ1-2; D uncertain. The CDR3 covers 15 residues. The germline V gene has CDR1 LGHNA and CDR2 YSLEER. The V gene lost 4 bases and the J gene lost 4 bases, with 16 bases spanning the gap. Written as DNA, the CDR3 is TGCGCCAGCAGCCGAGTAGGCATCGCCACCTATGGCTACACCTTC. Translation gives CASSRVGIATYGYTF.

The chain links TRBV9 to TRBJ2-5; D may correspond to TRBD1 or TRBD2 (6 bases each). The V and J ends lost 4 bases and 0 bases respectively, with 13 bases between them. The CDR3 runs to 15 residues. The germline V gene encodes CDR1 SGDLS and CDR2 YYNGEE. The CDR3 here is CASSLEGGHQETQYF. CDR3 bases: TGTGCCAGCAGCCTTGAGGGGGGTCACCAAGAGACCCAGTACTTC.

This chain connects TRBV11-2 to TRBJ1-5; D uncertain. Germline CDR1 SGHAT, CDR2 FQNNGV. CDR3 size: 13 residues. The V gene lost 2 bases and the J gene lost 5 bases, with 7 bases spanning the gap. The CDR3 coding sequence is TGTGCCAGCAGCTTATTCAGAGATCAGCCCCAGCATTTT. Amino acid sequence: CASSLFRDQPQHF.

V and J are TRBV6-2 or TRBV6-3 and TRBJ2-3; possibly TRBD2 for D (6 bases). With 1 base removed from V and 3 bases from J, the gap between germline ends came to 17 bases. The CDR3 totals 17 residues. Germline V gene lookup returns CDR1 MNHEY and CDR2 SVGEGT. As DNA, the CDR3 is TGTGCCAGCAGTTACTTTCATCGCCGGGAGAGGACAGATACGCAGTATTTT. Its translation: CASSYFHRRERTDTQYF.

This clone turned up a few times. The genes are TRBV4-3 and TRBJ1-1; D is uncertain. This CDR3 has 15 amino acids. Per the germline V gene, CDR1 is LGHNA and CDR2 is YSLEER. V was trimmed by 2 bases and J by 5 bases, leaving 15 bases between them. The DNA of the CDR3 is TGCGCCAGCAGCCAACAGCTTTTCGGTATAACTGAAGCTTTCTTT. It translates to CASSQQLFGITEAFF.

The rearrangement links TRBV7-8 to TRBJ1-1; TRBD1 aligns across 10 bases. The ends lost 4 bases at V and 4 bases at J; junction bases unmatched: 0. Germline V gene lookup returns CDR1 SGHVS and CDR2 FQNEAQ. The CDR3 spans 13 residues. The CDR3 loop reads CASSWTGGTEAFF. CDR3 coding DNA: TGTGCCAGCAGCTGGACAGGGGGCACTGAAGCTTTCTTT.

The chain joins TRBV6-2 or TRBV6-3 to TRBJ2-1, with 12 bases aligning to TRBD2. Germline CDR1 is MNHEY and CDR2 is SVGEGT. Germline trimming cut 5 bases from V and 8 bases from J; bases unmatched to any gene: 7. CDR3 length: 15 amino acids. The CDR3 reads CASSGTSGQRHEQFF. In nucleotides, the CDR3 is TGTGCCAGCAGTGGGACTAGCGGGCAGAGGCATGAGCAGTTCTTC.

Here the CDR3 reads CASSAGTGSNEQYF. CDR3 coding DNA: TGTGCCAGTAGCGCCGGGACAGGTTCTAACGAGCAGTACTTC. V usage is TRBV19 and J usage is TRBJ2-7, with TRBD1 matching 8 bases. Germline lookup yields CDR1 LNHDA and CDR2 SQIVND (reference sequence). The CDR3 is 14 residues long. The J segment lost 5 bases and the V segment lost 6 bases, leaving 9 bases of the junction unmatched.

This chain uses TRBV7-2 with TRBJ2-7, with a tentative D call TRBD2 (6 bases). CDR1 and CDR2 (germline): SGHTA, FQGNSA. There are 15 residues in the CDR3. With 5 bases removed from V and 3 bases from J, the gap between germline ends came to 17 bases. The CDR3 is CASSPRGGEIYEQYF. Here the CDR3 DNA reads TGTGCCAGCAGCCCGAGGGGCGGGGAGATCTACGAGCAGTACTTC.

The gene calls are TRBV7-6 and TRBJ1-5, with D unresolved. Germline V gene lookup returns CDR1 SGHVS and CDR2 FNYEAQ. V lost 2 bases and J 0 bases, leaving 14 bases between the germline ends. This CDR3 is 17 amino acids long. CDR3 sequence: CASSLSAQSFSNQPQHF. Here the CDR3 DNA reads TGTGCCAGCAGCTTATCAGCCCAATCCTTTAGCAATCAGCCCCAGCATTTT.

CDR3 loop: CAWGTDSNQPQHF. Written as DNA, the CDR3 is TGTGCCTGGGGGACAGATAGCAATCAGCCCCAGCATTTT. The V gene is TRBV30, the J gene TRBJ1-5, with 7 bases identical to TRBD1. The trim removed 5 bases at V and 0 bases at J, leaving 1 base unmatched. This CDR3 comprises 13 residues. Germline CDR1 is GTSNPN and CDR2 is SVGIG (reference sequence).

This clone has more than one count but fewer than ten. This chain uses TRBV5-1 with TRBJ1-6; no firm D call. Germline lookup yields CDR1 SGHRS and CDR2 YFSETQ. V was trimmed by 1 base and J by 0 bases, leaving 20 bases between them. The CDR3 totals 20 residues. This CDR3 reads CASSLYGIGNPSSYNSPLHF. The CDR3 nucleotides are TGCGCCAGCAGCTTGTATGGGATAGGGAATCCGAGCTCCTATAATTCACCCCTCCACTTT.

This CDR3 is CASSLWTSPTDTQYF. The CDR3, as DNA: TGCGCCAGCAGCTTATGGACTAGCCCTACAGATACGCAGTATTTT. The chain has TRBV5-1 and TRBJ2-3; 8 positions agree with TRBD2. Germline V gene lookup returns CDR1 SGHRS and CDR2 YFSETQ. The CDR3 extends over 15 amino acids. V lost 2 bases to trimming and J lost 3 bases; unmatched junction nucleotides: 5.

The rearrangement links TRBV30 to TRBJ2-1, with 9 bases matching TRBD2. Per germline, CDR1 GTSNPN and CDR2 SVGIG (reference sequence). The CDR3 has 15 amino acids. The trim removed 2 bases at V and 4 bases at J, leaving 6 bases unmatched. The CDR3 loop reads CAWSSASGAYNEQFF. The CDR3 DNA reads as TGTGCCTGGAGTTCCGCTAGCGGGGCGTACAATGAGCAGTTCTTC.

V usage is TRBV28 and J usage is TRBJ1-1, with TRBD1 matching 12 bases. Germline CDR1 and CDR2: MDHEN and SYDVKM. CDR3 size: 19 residues. V shed 4 bases and J 3 bases; nucleotides not matched to a gene: 15. The CDR3 loop reads CASSSGTGGGENWDTEAFF. The CDR3 region has the DNA TGTGCCAGCAGTTCCGGGACAGGGGGCGGCGAAAATTGGGACACTGAAGCTTTCTTT.